This T cell receptor beta chain is drawn from a study of T cells in localized non-small cell lung cancer. Study conclusions and caveats: For the top 100 tumor clones, a median roughly 55 also appeared in adjacent lung.

The V gene's germline CDR1 is SGDLS and CDR2 YYNGEE. V shed 3 bases, J shed 2 bases, and the junction held 6 bases outside the gene matches. The CDR3 spans 15 residues. Profiling relied on immunoSEQ multiplex PCR, and the TCRdb table lists in-frame clones only, not all of them. The table has approximately 16,000 clones, approximately 85% seen once. With respect to this clone: Its antigen is undetermined.

This chain connects TRBV9 to TRBJ2-3; 7 bases agree with TRBD1. Sequenced material: peripheral blood, taken before any cancer treatment. This TCR came from a female donor of 60 years or more with stage I squamous cell lung carcinoma. DNA for the CDR3: TGTGCCAGCAGCGCAGGGGACAGCTTCACAGATACGCAGTATTTT. It is translated as CASSAGDSFTDTQYF.